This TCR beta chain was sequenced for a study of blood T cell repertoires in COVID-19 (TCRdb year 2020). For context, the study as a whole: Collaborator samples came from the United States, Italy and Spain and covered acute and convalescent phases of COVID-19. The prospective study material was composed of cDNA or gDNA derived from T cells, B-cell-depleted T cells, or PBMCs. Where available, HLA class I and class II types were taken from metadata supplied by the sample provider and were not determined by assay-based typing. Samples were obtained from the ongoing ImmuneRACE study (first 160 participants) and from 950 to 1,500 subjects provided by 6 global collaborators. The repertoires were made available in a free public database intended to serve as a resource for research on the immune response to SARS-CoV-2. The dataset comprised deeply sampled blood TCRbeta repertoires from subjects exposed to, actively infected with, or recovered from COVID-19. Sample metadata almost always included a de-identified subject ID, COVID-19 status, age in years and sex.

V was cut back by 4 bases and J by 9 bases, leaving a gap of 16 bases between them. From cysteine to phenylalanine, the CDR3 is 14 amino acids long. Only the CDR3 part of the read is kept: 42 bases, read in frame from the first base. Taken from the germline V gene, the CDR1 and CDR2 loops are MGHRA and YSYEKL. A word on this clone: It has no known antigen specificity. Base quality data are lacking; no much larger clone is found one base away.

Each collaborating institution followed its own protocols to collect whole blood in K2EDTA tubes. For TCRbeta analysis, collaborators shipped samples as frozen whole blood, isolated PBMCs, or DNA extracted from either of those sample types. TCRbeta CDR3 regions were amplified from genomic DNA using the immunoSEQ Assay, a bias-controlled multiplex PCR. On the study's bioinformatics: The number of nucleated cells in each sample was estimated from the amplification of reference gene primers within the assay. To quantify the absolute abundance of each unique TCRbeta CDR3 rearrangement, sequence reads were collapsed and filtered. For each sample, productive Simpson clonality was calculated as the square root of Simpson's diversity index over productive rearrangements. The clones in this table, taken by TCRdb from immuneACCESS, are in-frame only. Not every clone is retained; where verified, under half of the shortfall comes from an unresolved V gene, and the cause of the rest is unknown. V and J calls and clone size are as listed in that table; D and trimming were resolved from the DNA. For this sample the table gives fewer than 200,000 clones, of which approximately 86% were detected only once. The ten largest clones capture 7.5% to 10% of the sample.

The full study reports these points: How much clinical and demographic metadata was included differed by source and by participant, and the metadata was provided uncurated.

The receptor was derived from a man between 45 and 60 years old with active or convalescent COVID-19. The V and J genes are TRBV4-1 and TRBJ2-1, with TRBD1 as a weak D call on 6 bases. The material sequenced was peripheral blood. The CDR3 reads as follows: CASSPRQARAEQFF. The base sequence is TGCGCCAGCAGCCCCCGACAGGCCCGGGCTGAGCAGTTCTTC.